These 22 T cell receptor beta chains originate from one sample sequenced in a study of graft-versus-host responses after intestinal transplantation. The repertoire was sequenced with immunoSEQ multiplex PCR; TCRdb's copy has only in-frame clones and lacks some. The data contain roughly 12,000 clones, approximately 84% of them singletons. The sample here was PBMCs, taken roughly 290 days after intestinal transplant. The source of these receptors is a human patient who received an intestinal transplant, so some T cells may come from the graft donor.

This clone has a handful of counts. The chain has TRBV29-1 and TRBJ1-1; D possibly corresponds to TRBD1 (5 bases). Germline V lookup: CDR1 SQVTM, CDR2 ANQGSEA. The CDR3 extends over 14 amino acids. Trimming shortened V by 3 bases and J by 4 bases, and 15 bases separated the two germline ends. The CDR3 coding sequence is TGCAGCGTTGAGCAGGGTCCTTGGAGCACTGAAGCTTTCTTT. Its translation is CSVEQGPWSTEAFF.

The chain links TRBV6-5 to TRBJ2-1; either TRBD1 or TRBD2 may fit D (5 bases each). Germline V lookup: CDR1 MNHEY, CDR2 SVGAGI. The V gene lost 2 bases and the J gene lost 6 bases, with 8 bases spanning the gap. The CDR3 contains 13 residues. The CDR3 bases are TGTGCCAGCAGTTACGGGGCGGGCAATGAGCAGTTCTTC. Encoded protein: CASSYGAGNEQFF.

The chain is built from TRBV5-6 and TRBJ2-1; perhaps TRBD2 as D (5 bases). This CDR3 region has 13 residues. Germline V gives CDR1 SGHDT, CDR2 YYEEEE. V lost 0 bases, J lost 10 bases, and 11 bases lay in between. CDR3 in amino acids: CASSLGSGREQFF. DNA of the CDR3: TGTGCCAGCAGCTTGGGATCGGGAAGGGAGCAGTTCTTC.

The chain uses TRBV4-2 and TRBJ2-1; 7 bases line up with TRBD1. After removal of 0 bases from V and 3 bases from J, the junction contained 5 bases not matched to a gene. The length of the CDR3 is 16 residues. Looked up from germline, CDR1 is LGHNA and CDR2 is YNFKEQ. Here the CDR3 reads CASSQESGGVYNEQFF. The CDR3 nucleotides read TGTGCCAGCAGCCAAGAATCAGGGGGTGTCTACAATGAGCAGTTCTTC.

This chain joins TRBV4-3 and TRBJ2-3; unclear D gene. Germline assignment: CDR1 LGHNA and CDR2 YSLEER. V dropped 0 bases and J dropped 4 bases, with 8 bases sitting between them. The CDR3 is 14 amino acids. The CDR3 reads CASSQEGIPDTQYF. For the CDR3, the DNA is TGCGCCAGCAGCCAAGAGGGGATACCAGATACGCAGTATTTT.

The chain combines TRBV5-6 with TRBJ1-1; 10 nucleotides agree with TRBD1. After removal of 3 bases from V and 4 bases from J, the junction contained 6 bases not matched to a gene. Germline V gene data show CDR1 as SGHDT and CDR2 as YYEEEE. This CDR3 region has 15 residues. CDR3 coding DNA: TGTGCCAGCAGCTCTAGACAGGGGGCGAGCACTGAAGCTTTCTTT. As protein: CASSSRQGASTEAFF.

The chain links TRBV7-8 to TRBJ2-1; no clear D. The CDR3 spans 12 residues. With 6 bases removed from V and 9 bases from J, the gap between germline ends came to 12 bases. The germline gives CDR1 SGHVS, CDR2 FQNEAQ. DNA for the CDR3: TGTGCCAGCAGGCCCTTACTCGGTGAGCAGTTCTTC. Translating gives CASRPLLGEQFF. The entire variable domain, with the rest obtained from reference TRBV7-8 and TRBJ2-1, is as follows: GAGVSQSPRYKVAKRGQDVALRCDPISGHVSLFWYQQALGQGPEFLTYFQNEAQLDKSGLPSDRFFAERPEGSVSTLKIQRTQQEDSAVYLCASRPLLGEQFFGPGTRLTVL.

The chain carries TRBV7-9 and TRBJ1-1; 10 nucleotides line up with TRBD1. After removal of 5 bases from V and 1 base from J, the junction contained 7 bases not matched to a gene. Germline V CDR1 and CDR2: SEHNR, FQNEAQ (reference sequence). This CDR3 has 16 amino acids. DNA of the CDR3: TGTGCCAGCAGCCCCCAGGGACAGGGGACGAACACTGAAGCTTTCTTT. Encoded protein: CASSPQGQGTNTEAFF.

The chain links TRBV7-2 to TRBJ2-2; tentative D call: TRBD2 (6 bases). Germline V gene data show CDR1 as SGHTA and CDR2 as FQGNSA. V lost 1 base to trimming and J lost 0 bases, with 6 bases between them. This CDR3 contains 15 residues. The CDR3 region has the DNA TGTGCCAGCAGCTTAGGACTAGCGAACACCGGGGAGCTGTTTTTT. It specifies CASSLGLANTGELFF.

About this clone itself: Other DNA sequences within the sample encode an identical CDR3. The chain carries TRBV19 and TRBJ2-5; D remains ambiguous. The CDR3 length is 13 residues. Trimming took 5 bases from V and 6 from J, leaving 13 bases between them. Germline-derived CDR1 and CDR2 are LNHDA and SQIVND (reference sequence). CDR3 sequence reads: CASSASVVKTQYF. The CDR3 DNA is TGTGCCAGTAGTGCGTCAGTGGTGAAGACCCAGTACTTC.

This chain uses TRBV7-9 with TRBJ2-7; 14 nucleotides align to TRBD2. This CDR3 has 16 amino acids. V was pared by 8 bases and J by 1 base, with 7 bases of the junction left unmatched. Germline V gene data show CDR1 as SEHNR and CDR2 as FQNEAQ (reference sequence). The CDR3 nucleotides read TGTGCCAGCTTTGGACTAGCGGGAGGTGGGTCCTACGAGCAGTACTTC. This encodes CASFGLAGGGSYEQYF.

This clone appeared once. CDR3 in DNA: TGTGCCAGCAGCTTAGAGCCGGGAGAAGGCTACGAGCAGTACTTC. Residues: CASSLEPGEGYEQYF. This chain links TRBV13 with TRBJ2-7; D is perhaps TRBD2 (6 bases). The germline V gene encodes CDR1 PRHDT and CDR2 FYEKMQ (reference sequence). Between the trimmed V and J ends, which lost 1 base and 3 bases, there was a span of 13 bases. The CDR3 contains 15 residues.

This sequence joins TRBV7-8 and TRBJ1-5; D perhaps matches TRBD1 (6 bases). The CDR3 loop spans 15 amino acids. V was pared by 5 bases and J by 3 bases, with 14 bases between. CDR1 is SGHVS, CDR2 FQNEAQ, per germline. The CDR3 protein is CASSPGGATNQPQHF. The CDR3 coding sequence is TGTGCCAGCAGCCCTGGGGGGGCCACCAATCAGCCCCAGCATTTT. The entire variable domain, with the rest obtained from reference TRBV7-8 and TRBJ1-5, is as follows: GAGVSQSPRYKVAKRGQDVALRCDPISGHVSLFWYQQALGQGPEFLTYFQNEAQLDKSGLPSDRFFAERPEGSVSTLKIQRTQQEDSAVYLCASSPGGATNQPQHFGDGTRLSIL.

The chain employs TRBV6-1 and TRBJ2-7; possibly TRBD1 or TRBD2 for D (5 bases each). CDR1 and CDR2 (germline): MNHNS, SASEGT. V was shortened by 2 bases and J by 0 bases, with 8 bases between the two germline ends. This CDR3 contains 14 residues. DNA of the CDR3: TGTGCCAGCAGTGAACAGGGAGACTCCTACGAGCAGTACTTC. This codes for CASSEQGDSYEQYF.

The V gene is TRBV27, the J gene TRBJ1-4; maybe TRBD1 (5 bases). The CDR3 has 13 amino acids. From germline, CDR1 is MNHEY and CDR2 SMNVEV (reference sequence). V dropped 4 bases and J dropped 7 bases, with 10 bases sitting between them. CDR3 sequence: CASSSGGREKLFF. CDR3 in DNA: TGTGCCAGCAGTTCGGGGGGTCGTGAAAAACTGTTTTTT.

V and J are TRBV7-9 and TRBJ2-7, with D possibly TRBD2 on 6 matching bases. Trimming shortened V by 6 bases and J by 0 bases, and 15 bases separated the two germline ends. CDR1 SEHNR and CDR2 FQNEAQ come from the germline V gene (reference sequence). The CDR3 contains 15 residues. The CDR3 DNA reads TGTGCCAGCAGGTGCCCTGGGGGGACCTCCTACGAGCAGTACTTC. This codes for CASRCPGGTSYEQYF.

The gene calls are TRBV27 and TRBJ1-2, with D unresolved. This CDR3 has 15 amino acids. Trimming took 5 bases from V and 8 from J, leaving 21 bases between them. CDR1 is MNHEY and CDR2 is SMNVEV in the germline V gene (reference sequence). This CDR3 is CASSPREATYSGYTF. The DNA for the CDR3 is TGTGCCAGCAGTCCCCGAGAAGCGACCTACAGCGGCTACACCTTC.

The J gene is TRBJ1-5, the V gene TRBV30; D gene uncertain. Germline assignment: CDR1 GTSNPN and CDR2 SVGIG (reference sequence). This CDR3 comprises 15 residues. V was shortened by 3 bases and J by 4 bases, with 16 bases between the two germline ends. This chain's CDR3 is CAWRTRAAANQPQHF. CDR3 sequence (DNA): TGTGCCTGGAGGACCCGGGCCGCGGCGAATCAGCCCCAGCATTTT.

This clone was found once. This chain uses TRBV7-8 with TRBJ2-7; 10 nucleotides agree with TRBD2. Germline-derived CDR1 and CDR2 are SGHVS and FQNEAQ. The CDR3 consists of 16 residues. After removal of 2 bases from V and 9 bases from J, the junction contained 13 bases not matched to a gene. CDR3 in DNA: TGTGCCAGCAGCTTACAAGAGCTAGCGGGAGAGTGGGGGCAGTACTTC. Encoded protein: CASSLQELAGEWGQYF.

This sequence joins TRBV29-1 and TRBJ2-3; D remains unclear. The CDR3 is 15 amino acids. The V and J ends lost 5 bases and 0 bases respectively, with 15 bases between them. CDR1 is SQVTM, CDR2 ANQGSEA, per germline. The CDR3 reads CSVFFGPTSTDTQYF. CDR3 coding DNA: TGCAGCGTTTTTTTCGGTCCTACTAGCACAGATACGCAGTATTTT.

The chain combines TRBV28 with TRBJ2-1, with 10 positions matching TRBD1. Germline assignment: CDR1 MDHEN and CDR2 SYDVKM. Trimming at V came to 3 bases and at J to 10 bases, leaving 9 bases not matched to a gene. The CDR3 sequence is 15 residues long. The CDR3 DNA reads TGTGCCAGCAGTTTTGCGGGACAGGGGAGGGACGAGCAGTTCTTC. This translates into CASSFAGQGRDEQFF.

The DNA of the CDR3 is TGTGCCAGCAGTGAAGTCCCAACGGGGGTTGGGGGACAGTCCTACAATGAGCAGTTCTTC. Translated, it gives CASSEVPTGVGGQSYNEQFF. The J gene is TRBJ2-1, the V gene TRBV6-1; a weak D match, TRBD1 (7 bases). V lost 1 base to trimming and J lost 1 base, with 23 bases between them. Per the germline V gene, CDR1 is MNHNS and CDR2 is SASEGT. This CDR3 is built from 20 residues.